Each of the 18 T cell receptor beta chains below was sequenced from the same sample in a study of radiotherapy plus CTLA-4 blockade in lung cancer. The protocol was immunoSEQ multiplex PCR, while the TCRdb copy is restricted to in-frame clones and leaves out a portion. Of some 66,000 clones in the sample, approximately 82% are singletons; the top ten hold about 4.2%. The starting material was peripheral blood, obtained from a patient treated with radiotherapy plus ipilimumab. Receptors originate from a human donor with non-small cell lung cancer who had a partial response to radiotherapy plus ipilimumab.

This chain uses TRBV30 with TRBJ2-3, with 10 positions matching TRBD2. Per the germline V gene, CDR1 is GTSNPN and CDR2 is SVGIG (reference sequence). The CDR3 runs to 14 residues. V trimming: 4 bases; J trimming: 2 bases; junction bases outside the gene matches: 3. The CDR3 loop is CAWKREGFTDTQYF. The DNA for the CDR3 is TGTGCCTGGAAGCGGGAGGGATTCACAGATACGCAGTATTTT.

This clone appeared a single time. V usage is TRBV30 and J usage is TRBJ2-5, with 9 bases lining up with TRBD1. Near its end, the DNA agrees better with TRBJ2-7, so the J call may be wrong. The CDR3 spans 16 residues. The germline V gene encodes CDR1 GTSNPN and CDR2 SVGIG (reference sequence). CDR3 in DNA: TGTGCCTGGAGTCCAAGAGACAGGGGGTTTACCTACGAGCAGTACTTC. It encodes CAWSPRDRGFTYEQYF.

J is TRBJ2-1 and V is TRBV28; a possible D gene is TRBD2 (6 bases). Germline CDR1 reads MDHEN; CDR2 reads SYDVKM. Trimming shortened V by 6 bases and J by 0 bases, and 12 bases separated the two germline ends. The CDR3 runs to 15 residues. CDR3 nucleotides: TGTGCCAGCAGAATTAGCGGTTTCTCCTACAATGAGCAGTTCTTC. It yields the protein CASRISGFSYNEQFF. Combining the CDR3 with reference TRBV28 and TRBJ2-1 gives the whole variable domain DVKVTQSSRYLVKRTGEKVFLECVQDMDHENMFWYRQDPGLGLRLIYFSYDVKMKEKGDIPEGYSVSREKKERFSLILESASTNQTSMYLCASRISGFSYNEQFFGPGTRLTVL.

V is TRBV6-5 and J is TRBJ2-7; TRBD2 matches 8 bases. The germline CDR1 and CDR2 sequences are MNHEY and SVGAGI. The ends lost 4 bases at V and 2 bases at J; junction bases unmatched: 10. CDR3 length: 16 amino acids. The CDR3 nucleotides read TGTGCCAGCAGTTCGGCCGGGGGGGGCTTCGCCTACGAGCAGTACTTC. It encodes CASSSAGGGFAYEQYF.

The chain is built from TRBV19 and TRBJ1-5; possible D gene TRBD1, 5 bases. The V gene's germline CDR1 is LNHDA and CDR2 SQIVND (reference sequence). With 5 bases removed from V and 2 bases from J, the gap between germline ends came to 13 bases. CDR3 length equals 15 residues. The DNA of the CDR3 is TGTGCCAGTAGTTTTCTCGACAGCGGCAATCAGCCCCAGCATTTT. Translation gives CASSFLDSGNQPQHF.

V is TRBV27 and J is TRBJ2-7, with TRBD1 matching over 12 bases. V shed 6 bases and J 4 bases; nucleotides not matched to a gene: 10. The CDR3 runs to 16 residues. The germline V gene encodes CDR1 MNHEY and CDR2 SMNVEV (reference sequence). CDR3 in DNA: TGTGCCAGCAGCACTTACGGGACAGGGGGCGGGTACGAGCAGTACTTC. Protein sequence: CASSTYGTGGGYEQYF.

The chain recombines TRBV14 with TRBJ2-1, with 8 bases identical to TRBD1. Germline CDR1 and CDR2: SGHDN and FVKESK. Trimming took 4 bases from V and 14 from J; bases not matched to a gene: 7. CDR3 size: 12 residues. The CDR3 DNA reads TGTGCCAGCAGCCCTCGGACAGGGTTGAAGTTCTTC. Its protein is CASSPRTGLKFF.

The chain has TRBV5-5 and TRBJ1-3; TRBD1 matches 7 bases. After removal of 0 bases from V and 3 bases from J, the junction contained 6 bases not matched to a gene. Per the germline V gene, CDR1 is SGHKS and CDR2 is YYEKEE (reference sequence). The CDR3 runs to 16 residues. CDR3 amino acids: CASSLVGQDGGNTIYF. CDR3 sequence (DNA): TGTGCCAGCAGCTTGGTCGGACAGGATGGTGGAAACACCATATATTTT.

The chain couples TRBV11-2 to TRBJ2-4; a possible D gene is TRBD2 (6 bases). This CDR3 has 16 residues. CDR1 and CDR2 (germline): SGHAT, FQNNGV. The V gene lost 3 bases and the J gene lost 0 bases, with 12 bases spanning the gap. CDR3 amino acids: CASSFGGGLAKNIQYF. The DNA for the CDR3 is TGTGCCAGCAGCTTCGGGGGTGGACTAGCCAAAAACATTCAGTACTTC.

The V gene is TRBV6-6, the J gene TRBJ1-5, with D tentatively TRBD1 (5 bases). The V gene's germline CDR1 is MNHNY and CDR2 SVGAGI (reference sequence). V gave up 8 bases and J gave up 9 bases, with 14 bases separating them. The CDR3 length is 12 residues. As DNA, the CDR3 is TGTGCCAGCGCCGGGGGACTGGGGCCCCAGCATTTT. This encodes CASAGGLGPQHF.

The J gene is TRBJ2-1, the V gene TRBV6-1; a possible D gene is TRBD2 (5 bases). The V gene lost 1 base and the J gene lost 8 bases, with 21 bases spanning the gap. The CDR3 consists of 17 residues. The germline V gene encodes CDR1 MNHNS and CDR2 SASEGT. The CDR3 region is CASSEESSWLANDEQFF. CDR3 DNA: TGTGCCAGCAGTGAAGAATCGAGTTGGCTAGCCAACGATGAGCAGTTCTTC.

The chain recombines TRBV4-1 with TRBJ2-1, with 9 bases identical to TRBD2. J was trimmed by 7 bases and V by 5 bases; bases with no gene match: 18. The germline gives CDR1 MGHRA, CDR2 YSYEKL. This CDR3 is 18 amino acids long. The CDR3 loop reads CASSDNPEWREGPNEQFF. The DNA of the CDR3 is TGCGCCAGCAGCGACAACCCCGAATGGCGGGAGGGCCCTAATGAGCAGTTCTTC.

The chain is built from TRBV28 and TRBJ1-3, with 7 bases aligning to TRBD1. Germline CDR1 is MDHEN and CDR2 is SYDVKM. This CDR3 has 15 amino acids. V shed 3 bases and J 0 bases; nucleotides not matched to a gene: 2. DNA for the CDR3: TGTGCCAGCAGTTTTACAGGGGTCTCTGGAAACACCATATATTTT. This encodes CASSFTGVSGNTIYF. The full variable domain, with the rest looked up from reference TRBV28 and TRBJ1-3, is DVKVTQSSRYLVKRTGEKVFLECVQDMDHENMFWYRQDPGLGLRLIYFSYDVKMKEKGDIPEGYSVSREKKERFSLILESASTNQTSMYLCASSFTGVSGNTIYFGEGSWLTVV.

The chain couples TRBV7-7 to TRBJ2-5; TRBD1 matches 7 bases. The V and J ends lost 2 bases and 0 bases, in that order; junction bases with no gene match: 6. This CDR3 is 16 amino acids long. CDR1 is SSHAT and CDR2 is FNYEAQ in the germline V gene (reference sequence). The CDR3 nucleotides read TGTGCCAGCAGCTTAAAAGGGGGCGAGTACCAAGAGACCCAGTACTTC. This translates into CASSLKGGEYQETQYF.

The CDR3 sequence is CASSPTGANYGYTF. Written as DNA, the CDR3 is TGTGCCAGCAGCCCTACAGGGGCTAACTATGGCTACACCTTC. The chain joins TRBV6-5 to TRBJ1-2, with 7 bases fitting TRBD1. The length of the CDR3 is 14 residues. Trimming at V came to 6 bases and at J to 0 bases, leaving 4 bases not matched to a gene. Germline values: CDR1 MNHEY, CDR2 SVGAGI.

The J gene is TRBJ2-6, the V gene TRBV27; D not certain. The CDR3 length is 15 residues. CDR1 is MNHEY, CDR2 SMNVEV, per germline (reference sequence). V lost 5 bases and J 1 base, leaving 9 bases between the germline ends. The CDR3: CASSPRGSGANVLTF. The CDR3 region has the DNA TGTGCCAGCAGTCCCAGAGGTTCTGGGGCCAACGTCCTGACTTTC.

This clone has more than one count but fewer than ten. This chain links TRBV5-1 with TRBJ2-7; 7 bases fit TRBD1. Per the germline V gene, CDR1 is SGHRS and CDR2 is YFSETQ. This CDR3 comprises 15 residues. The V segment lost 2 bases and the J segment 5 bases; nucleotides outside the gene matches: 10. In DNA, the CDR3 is TGCGCCAGCAGCTTAATCACAGGGGATACCCACGAGCAGTACTTC. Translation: CASSLITGDTHEQYF.

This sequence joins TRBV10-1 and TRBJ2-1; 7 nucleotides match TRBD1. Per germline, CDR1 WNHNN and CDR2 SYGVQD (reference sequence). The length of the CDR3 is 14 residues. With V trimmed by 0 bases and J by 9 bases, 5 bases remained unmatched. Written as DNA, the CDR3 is TGCGCCAGCAGTGAGTCGGGACAGCGATTTGAGCAGTTCTTC. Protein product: CASSESGQRFEQFF.